This T cell receptor (beta chain) is drawn from a study of blood T cells in healthy people across ages. Overall study: Capture by template switching was about one barcoded beta molecule per two T cells. Findings and caveats of the study: It was held that the diversity estimates obtained from one million T cells were underestimates.

For this clonotype: Its matching antigen is unknown.

Alongside a J-beta primer mix, a sample-barcoded 5' primer served in a second PCR lasting about 7 to 11 cycles. TCRdb re-derived calls from the 5' RACE reads in MiXCR, one entry per CDR3 protein. The sample lists approximately 400,000 distinct CDR3 sequences; about 52% were seen once. This CDR3 spans 14 amino acids. Looked up from germline, CDR1 is SEHNR and CDR2 is FQNEAQ (reference sequence). This receptor was identified in a man in his fifties or sixties in good health. The sample was blood. The V call is TRBV7-9, the J call TRBJ2-5, with a possible D match to TRBD2 (6 bases). The DNA end favors TRBJ2-7, so the J call may be wrong. The CDR3 region is CASTNPEGGNEQYF. The CDR3 region has the DNA TGTGCCAGCACCAACCCGGAGGGTGGCAACGAGCAGTACTTC.